The following is a T cell receptor (beta chain) sequence with its context. The data originate from a study of blood T cell repertoires in COVID-19. Study overall: T cells, B-cell-depleted T cells, or PBMCs supplied cDNA or gDNA.

Original processing notes: Estimation of nucleated cell counts relied on the amplification of reference gene primers. The data were produced by immunoSEQ multiplex PCR, yet TCRdb's version contains in-frame clones alone and is incomplete. For V, J and clone size, that table is used; D and trimming come from the DNA. This sample has about 58,000 clones; under 80% occur once, and the top ten carry nearly 5%. This CDR3 comprises 13 residues. Losses at the gene ends were 5 bases for V and 8 bases for J; bases not matched to a gene: 8. From germline, CDR1 is SGHTA and CDR2 FQGNSA. The sample taken for sequencing was peripheral blood. This clonotype originated in a human donor in a cohort sampled during active COVID-19. The rearrangement links TRBV7-2 to TRBJ1-2; 7 bases map to TRBD1. The CDR3 nucleotides are TGTGCCAGCAGCACACGACAGGGTATGGGCTACACCTTC. It translates to CASSTRQGMGYTF. Combining the CDR3 with reference TRBV7-2 and TRBJ1-2 gives the whole variable domain GAGVSQSPSNKVTEKGKDVELRCDPISGHTALYWYRQSLGQGLEFLIYFQGNSAPDKSGLPSDRFSAERTGGSVSTLTIQRTQQEDSAVYLCASSTRQGMGYTFGSGTRLTVV.